What follows is one TCR beta chain and its context. Antigen unknown. No treatment had been given to any patient before thyroid surgery. The sample comes from a study of metastatic and nonmetastatic thyroid tumors. Overall study context: A comparison of repertoires was made across blood and tumor or nodule tissue from malignant and benign thyroid patients. Study outcomes and limitations: In both blood and tumor samples, TCR beta diversity was reported significantly higher for malignant than benign nodules.

Trimming removed 4 bases at V and 4 bases at J, with 11 bases between. Germline CDR1 is GTSNPN and CDR2 is SVGIG (reference sequence). The CDR3 is 14 amino acids. TCRdb reanalyzed the PCR reads with MiXCR. The sample has around 20,000 clones; 22% are singletons. The chain is built from TRBV30 and TRBJ2-6, with D maybe TRBD2 (6 bases). This clonotype originated in a female donor with papillary thyroid cancer or a benign thyroid nodule (not recorded which). Some clones in this sample may be carry-over from other donors' samples. The sample taken for sequencing was adjacent normal tissue. This CDR3 is CAWTAGSGANVLTF. The CDR3 DNA is TGTGCCTGGACTGCGGGGTCCGGGGCCAACGTCCTGACTTTC.